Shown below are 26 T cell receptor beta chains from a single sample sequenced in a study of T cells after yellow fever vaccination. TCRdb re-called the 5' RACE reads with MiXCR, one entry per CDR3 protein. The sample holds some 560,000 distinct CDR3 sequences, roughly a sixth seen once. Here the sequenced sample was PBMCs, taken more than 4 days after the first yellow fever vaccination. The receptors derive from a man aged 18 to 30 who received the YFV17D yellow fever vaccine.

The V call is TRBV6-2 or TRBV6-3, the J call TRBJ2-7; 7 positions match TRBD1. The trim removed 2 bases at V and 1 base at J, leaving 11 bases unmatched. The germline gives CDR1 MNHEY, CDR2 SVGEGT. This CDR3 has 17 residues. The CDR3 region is CASSYRRSDRRSYEQYF. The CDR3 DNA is TGTGCCAGCAGTTACCGCAGATCGGACAGGAGGTCCTACGAGCAGTACTTC.

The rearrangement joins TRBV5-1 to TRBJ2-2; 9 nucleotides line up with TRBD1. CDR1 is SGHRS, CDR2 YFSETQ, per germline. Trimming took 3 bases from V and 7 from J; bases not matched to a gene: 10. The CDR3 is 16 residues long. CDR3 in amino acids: CASSSAGTGSGGELFF. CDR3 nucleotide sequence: TGCGCCAGCAGCTCCGCCGGGACAGGGTCTGGCGGGGAGCTGTTTTTT.

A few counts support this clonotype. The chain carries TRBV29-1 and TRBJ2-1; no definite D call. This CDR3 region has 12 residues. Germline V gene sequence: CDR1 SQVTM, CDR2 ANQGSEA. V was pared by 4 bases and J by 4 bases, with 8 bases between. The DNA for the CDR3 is TGCAGCGTTGTGCCGGCTTACAATGAGCAGTTCTTC. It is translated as CSVVPAYNEQFF.

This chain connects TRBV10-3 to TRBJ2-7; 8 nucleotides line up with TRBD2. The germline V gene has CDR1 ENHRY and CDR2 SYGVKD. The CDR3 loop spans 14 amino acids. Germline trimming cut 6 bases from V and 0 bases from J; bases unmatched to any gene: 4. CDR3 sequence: CAISPGTSSYEQYF. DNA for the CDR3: TGTGCCATCAGCCCCGGGACTAGCTCCTACGAGCAGTACTTC.

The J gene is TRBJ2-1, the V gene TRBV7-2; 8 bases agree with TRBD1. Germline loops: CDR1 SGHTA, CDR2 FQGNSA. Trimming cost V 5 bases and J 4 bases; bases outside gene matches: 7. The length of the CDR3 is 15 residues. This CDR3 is CASSLMGDRYNEQFF. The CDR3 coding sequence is TGTGCCAGCAGCCTCATGGGGGACAGGTACAATGAGCAGTTCTTC.

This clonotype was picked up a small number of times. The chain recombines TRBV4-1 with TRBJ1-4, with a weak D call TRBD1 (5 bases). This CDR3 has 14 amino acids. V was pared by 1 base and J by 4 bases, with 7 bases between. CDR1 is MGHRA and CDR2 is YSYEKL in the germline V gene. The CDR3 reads CASSQGQLNEKLFF. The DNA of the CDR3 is TGCGCCAGCAGCCAAGGACAGCTTAATGAAAAACTGTTTTTT.

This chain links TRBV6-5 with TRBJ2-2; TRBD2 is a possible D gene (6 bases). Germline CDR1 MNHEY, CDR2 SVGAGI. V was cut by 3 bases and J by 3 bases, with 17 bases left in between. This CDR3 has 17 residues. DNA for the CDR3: TGTGCCAGCAGTTATCCGAGGGGTAGCGGAGACACCGGGGAGCTGTTTTTT. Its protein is CASSYPRGSGDTGELFF.

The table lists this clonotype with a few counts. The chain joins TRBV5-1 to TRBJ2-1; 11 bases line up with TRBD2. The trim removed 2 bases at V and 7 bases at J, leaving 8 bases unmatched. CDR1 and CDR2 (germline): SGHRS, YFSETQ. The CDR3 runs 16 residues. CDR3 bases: TGCGCCAGCAGCTTCCTTAGCGGGGGGGCTTTAAATGAGCAGTTCTTC. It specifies CASSFLSGGALNEQFF.

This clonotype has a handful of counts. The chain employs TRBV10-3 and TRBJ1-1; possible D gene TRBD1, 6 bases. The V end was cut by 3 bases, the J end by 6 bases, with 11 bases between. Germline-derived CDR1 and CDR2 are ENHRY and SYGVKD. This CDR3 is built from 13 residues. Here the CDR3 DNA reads TGTGCCATCAGTGACATAGGGGGATCTGAAGCTTTCTTT. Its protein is CAISDIGGSEAFF.

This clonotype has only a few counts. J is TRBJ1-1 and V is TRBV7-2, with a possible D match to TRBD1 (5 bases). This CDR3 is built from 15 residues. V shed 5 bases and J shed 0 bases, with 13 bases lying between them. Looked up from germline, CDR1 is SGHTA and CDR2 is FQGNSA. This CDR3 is CASSDRRVMNTEAFF. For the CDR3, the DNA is TGTGCCAGCAGCGACAGAAGGGTCATGAACACTGAAGCTTTCTTT.

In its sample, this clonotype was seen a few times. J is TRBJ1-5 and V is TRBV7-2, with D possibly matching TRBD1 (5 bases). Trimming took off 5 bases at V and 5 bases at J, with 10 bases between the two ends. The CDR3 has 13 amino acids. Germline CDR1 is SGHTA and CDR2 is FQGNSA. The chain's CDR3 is CASSHSRDQPQHF. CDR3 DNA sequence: TGTGCCAGCAGCCACAGCAGGGATCAGCCCCAGCATTTT.

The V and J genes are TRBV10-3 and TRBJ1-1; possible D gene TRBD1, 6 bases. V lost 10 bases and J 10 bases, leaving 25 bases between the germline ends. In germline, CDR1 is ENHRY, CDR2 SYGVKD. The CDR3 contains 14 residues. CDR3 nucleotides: TGTGCCACCGGTTTACCTCAACAGGGAGTGGTAGCTTTCTTT. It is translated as CATGLPQQGVVAFF.

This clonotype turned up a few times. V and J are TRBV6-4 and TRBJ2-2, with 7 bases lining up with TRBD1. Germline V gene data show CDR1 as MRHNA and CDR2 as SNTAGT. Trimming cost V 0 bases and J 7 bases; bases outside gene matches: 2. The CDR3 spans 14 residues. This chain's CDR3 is CASSDSRGNGELFF. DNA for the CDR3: TGTGCCAGCAGTGACTCCAGGGGGAACGGGGAGCTGTTTTTT.

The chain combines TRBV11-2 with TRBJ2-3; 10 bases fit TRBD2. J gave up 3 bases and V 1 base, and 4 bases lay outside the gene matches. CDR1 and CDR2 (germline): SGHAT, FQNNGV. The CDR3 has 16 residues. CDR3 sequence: CASSLARLAGTDTQYF. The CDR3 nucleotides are TGTGCCAGCAGCTTAGCTCGACTAGCGGGTACAGATACGCAGTATTTT.

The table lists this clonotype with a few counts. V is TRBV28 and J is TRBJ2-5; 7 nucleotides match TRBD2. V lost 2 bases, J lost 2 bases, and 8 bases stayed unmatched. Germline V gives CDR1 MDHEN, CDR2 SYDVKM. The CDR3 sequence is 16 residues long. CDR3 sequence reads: CASSLNGWGGQETQYF. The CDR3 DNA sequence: TGTGCCAGCAGTTTAAATGGCTGGGGGGGACAAGAGACCCAGTACTTC.

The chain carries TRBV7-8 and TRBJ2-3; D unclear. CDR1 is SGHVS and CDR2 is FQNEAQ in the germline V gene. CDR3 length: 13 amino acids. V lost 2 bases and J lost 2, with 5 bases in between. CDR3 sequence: CASSLLTTDTQYF. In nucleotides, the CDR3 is TGTGCCAGCAGCTTATTGACCACAGATACGCAGTATTTT. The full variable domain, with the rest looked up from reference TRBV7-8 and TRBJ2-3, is GAGVSQSPRYKVAKRGQDVALRCDPISGHVSLFWYQQALGQGPEFLTYFQNEAQLDKSGLPSDRFFAERPEGSVSTLKIQRTQQEDSAVYLCASSLLTTDTQYFGPGTRLTVL.

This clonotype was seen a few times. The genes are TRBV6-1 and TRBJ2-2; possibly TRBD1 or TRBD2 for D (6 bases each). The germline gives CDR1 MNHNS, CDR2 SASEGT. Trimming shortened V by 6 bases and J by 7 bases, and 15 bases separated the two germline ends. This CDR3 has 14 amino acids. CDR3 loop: CASRQGGGHGELFF. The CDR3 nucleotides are TGTGCCAGCAGACAGGGAGGCGGGCACGGGGAGCTGTTTTTT.

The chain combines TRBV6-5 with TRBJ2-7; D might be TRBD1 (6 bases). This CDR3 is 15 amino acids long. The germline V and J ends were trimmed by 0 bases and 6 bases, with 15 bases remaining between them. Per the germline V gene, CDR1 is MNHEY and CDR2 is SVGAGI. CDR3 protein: CASSYSKTLRGEQYF. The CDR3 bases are TGTGCCAGCAGTTACTCGAAAACCCTCAGGGGCGAGCAGTACTTC.

The CDR3 DNA follows: TGTGCCAGCAGTGCCAGGGCCTCTGGGGCCAACGTCCTGACTTTC. Amino acid sequence: CASSARASGANVLTF. The rearrangement joins TRBV25-1 to TRBJ2-6; D might be TRBD1 (5 bases). Trimming cost V 4 bases and J 0 bases, with 7 bases left between them. Per germline, CDR1 MGHDK and CDR2 SYGVNS. This CDR3 has 15 residues.

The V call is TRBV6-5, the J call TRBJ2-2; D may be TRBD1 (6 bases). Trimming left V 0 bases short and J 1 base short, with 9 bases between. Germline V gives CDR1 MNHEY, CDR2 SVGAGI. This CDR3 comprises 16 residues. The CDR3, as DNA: TGTGCCAGCAGTTACTCGGGGGCGGGGAACACCGGGGAGCTGTTTTTT. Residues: CASSYSGAGNTGELFF.

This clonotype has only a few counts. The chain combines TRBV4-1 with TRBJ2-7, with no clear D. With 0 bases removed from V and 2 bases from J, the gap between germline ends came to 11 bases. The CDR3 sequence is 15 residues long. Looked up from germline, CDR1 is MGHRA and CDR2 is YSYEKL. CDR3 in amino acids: CASSQEMGFPYEQYF. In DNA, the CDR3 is TGCGCCAGCAGCCAAGAAATGGGGTTCCCCTACGAGCAGTACTTC.

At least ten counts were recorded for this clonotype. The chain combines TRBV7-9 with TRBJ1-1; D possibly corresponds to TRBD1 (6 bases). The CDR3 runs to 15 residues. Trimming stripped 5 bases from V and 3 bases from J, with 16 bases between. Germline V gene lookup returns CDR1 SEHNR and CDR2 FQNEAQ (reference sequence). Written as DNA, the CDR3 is TGTGCCAGCAGCCCCCGGGGGGGCGCGGACACTGAAGCTTTCTTT. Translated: CASSPRGGADTEAFF.

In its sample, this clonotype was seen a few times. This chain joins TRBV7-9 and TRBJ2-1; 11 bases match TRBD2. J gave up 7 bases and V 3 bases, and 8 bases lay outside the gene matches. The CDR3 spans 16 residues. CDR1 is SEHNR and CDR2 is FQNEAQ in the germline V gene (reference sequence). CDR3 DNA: TGTGCCAGCAGCTTTAGCGGGGGGGCACTGGTTAATGAGCAGTTCTTC. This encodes CASSFSGGALVNEQFF.

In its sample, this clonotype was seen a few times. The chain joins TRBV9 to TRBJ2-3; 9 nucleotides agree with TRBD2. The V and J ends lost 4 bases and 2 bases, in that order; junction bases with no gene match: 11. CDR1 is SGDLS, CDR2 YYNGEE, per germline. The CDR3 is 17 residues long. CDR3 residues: CASSLSRASGITDTQYF. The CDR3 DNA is TGTGCCAGCAGCTTAAGTCGCGCTAGCGGGATCACAGATACGCAGTATTTT.

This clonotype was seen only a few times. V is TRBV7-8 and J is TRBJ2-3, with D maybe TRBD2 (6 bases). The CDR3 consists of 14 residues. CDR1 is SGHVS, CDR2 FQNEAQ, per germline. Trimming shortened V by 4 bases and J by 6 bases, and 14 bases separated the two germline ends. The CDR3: CASSSRDSWDTQYF. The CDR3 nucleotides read TGTGCCAGCAGCTCCCGGGACTCATGGGATACGCAGTATTTT. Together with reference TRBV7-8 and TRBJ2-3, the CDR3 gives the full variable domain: GAGVSQSPRYKVAKRGQDVALRCDPISGHVSLFWYQQALGQGPEFLTYFQNEAQLDKSGLPSDRFFAERPEGSVSTLKIQRTQQEDSAVYLCASSSRDSWDTQYFGPGTRLTVL.

CDR3 nucleotide sequence: TGTGCCAGCTCAAGGACAGGCTACTACGAGCAGTACGTC. Translation gives CASSRTGYYEQYV. V is TRBV18 and J is TRBJ2-7; TRBD1 matches at 7 bases. The length of the CDR3 is 13 residues. Trimming removed 5 bases from V and 3 bases from J; junction bases left unmatched: 4. Germline loops: CDR1 KGHSH, CDR2 LQKENI.